This T cell receptor beta chain appears in the sequencing data of a study of cytomegalovirus exposure and HLA in healthy donors. General observations from the study: Among TCR beta chains, those listed as cytomegalovirus-associated numbered around 180. Evidence from a later analysis indicated that most CMV-associated TCR beta chains looked HLA-restricted. As a later analysis showed, a missense DCLRE1C variant was linked to trimming of TCR beta V- and J-genes.

13 Jbeta primers and 60 Vbeta primers were used for the PCR. Per the study methods: Per a later analysis, the number of unique TCR beta chains was roughly 87 million, of which 10 million to 11 million were shared. The table came from immunoSEQ multiplex PCR; TCRdb's copy has only in-frame clones and leaves some out. V and J calls and clone size come straight from that table; D and trimming were deduced from the DNA. Among tens of thousands of clones listed, roughly 88% were seen once. The table lists this clone with a count of one. Its antigen is still unknown. The germline V gene has CDR1 SGHVS and CDR2 FQNEAQ. The CDR3 has 16 amino acids. Deletions cut 1 base from V and 4 bases from J, with 15 bases between.

The chain employs TRBV7-8 and TRBJ2-3, with a weak D call TRBD2 (7 bases). The receptor was isolated from a woman aged 40 to 50 in good health and CMV-seropositive. The sample was PBMCs. CDR3 sequence reads: CASSLGGGGTPDTQYF. The DNA of the CDR3 is TGTGCCAGCAGCTTAGGAGGGGGGGGGACCCCAGATACGCAGTATTTT.